This TCR beta chain was retrieved from a study of blood T cell repertoires in COVID-19. Profiling relied on immunoSEQ multiplex PCR, and the TCRdb table lists in-frame clones only, not all of them. The sample lists hundreds of thousands of clones, approximately 89% seen once, with over 1.5% in the top ten. CDR3 size: 15 residues. J was trimmed by 5 bases and V by 5 bases; bases with no gene match: 11. Germline V gene data show CDR1 as SGHTA and CDR2 as FQGNSA. The TCR was taken from a woman aged 25 to 45 with COVID-19, enrolled during active disease. The V call is TRBV7-2, the J call TRBJ2-7; 8 bases map to TRBD2. Sample: peripheral blood. The CDR3 DNA sequence: TGTGCCAGCAGCGGCGGACTAGCCCGCAAAAACGAGCAGTACTTC. This encodes CASSGGLARKNEQYF.